What follows are 27 T cell receptor beta chains derived from one specimen sequenced in a study of blood T cell repertoires in COVID-19. Only in-frame clones appear in the TCRdb table, and some are missing; sequencing was by immunoSEQ multiplex PCR. The sample contains 150,000 to 180,000 clones, about 79% of which appear only once. The sequencing input was peripheral blood. The receptors were gathered from a woman in her fifties or sixties with acute or convalescent COVID-19.

This clone was detected a few times. V gene TRBV5-1 combines with J gene TRBJ2-2; tentative D call: TRBD2 (7 bases). Germline V gives CDR1 SGHRS, CDR2 YFSETQ. The ends were cut back, 2 bases at V and 7 bases at J, with 12 bases in the middle. CDR3 length: 14 amino acids. CDR3 in DNA: TGCGCCAGCAGCTTCAGGGGAGGGGACGGGGAGCTGTTTTTT. As protein: CASSFRGGDGELFF.

This rearrangement joins TRBV5-6 to TRBJ1-2, with 8 bases identical to TRBD1. Trimming at V came to 3 bases and at J to 4 bases, leaving 11 bases not matched to a gene. Germline V gene data show CDR1 as SGHDT and CDR2 as YYEEEE. The CDR3 loop spans 16 amino acids. The CDR3 DNA reads as TGTGCCAGCAGCTCGATTGAGTCAGGGGGCTTCTATGGCTACACCTTC. It codes for CASSSIESGGFYGYTF.

This clone was recorded once. The chain uses TRBV5-6 and TRBJ2-6, with D maybe TRBD1 (5 bases). The CDR3 sequence is 19 residues long. CDR1 is SGHDT, CDR2 YYEEEE, per germline. Trimming left V 4 bases short and J 0 bases short, with 20 bases between. CDR3 protein: CASSLDVGVPISGANVLTF. The CDR3 DNA sequence: TGTGCCAGCAGCCTGGATGTAGGGGTTCCAATCTCTGGGGCCAACGTCCTGACTTTC.

V gene TRBV12-5 combines with J gene TRBJ1-2, with TRBD1 identical over 10 bases. The ends lost 3 bases at V and 7 bases at J; junction bases unmatched: 14. The CDR3 covers 17 residues. Looked up from germline, CDR1 is LGHNT and CDR2 is FRNRAP. As DNA, the CDR3 is TGTGCTAGTGGTTTCGGGGGACAGGGGCCCACTCGGGGTGGCTACACCTTC. Encoded protein: CASGFGGQGPTRGGYTF.

The chain links TRBV5-4 to TRBJ1-4; 7 bases are shared with TRBD1. With V trimmed by 4 bases and J by 3 bases, 6 bases remained unmatched. The CDR3 length is 15 residues. Germline V CDR1 and CDR2: SGHNT, YYREEE (reference sequence). The CDR3, as DNA: TGTGCCAGCAGCCAAACAGGGGTTGCTAATGAAAAACTGTTTTTT. It is translated as CASSQTGVANEKLFF.

The rearrangement joins TRBV5-6 to TRBJ1-6; maybe TRBD1 (5 bases). V was clipped by 4 bases and J by 6 bases, with 5 bases between them. CDR1 is SGHDT and CDR2 is YYEEEE in the germline V gene. The CDR3 totals 12 residues. The DNA for the CDR3 is TGTGCCAGCAGCGGGGCTAATTCACCCCTCCACTTT. It yields the protein CASSGANSPLHF. The full variable domain, in which reference TRBV5-6 and TRBJ1-6 provide the parts outside the CDR3, is DAGVTQSPTHLIKTRGQQVTLRCSPKSGHDTVSWYQQALGQGPQFIFQYYEEEERQRGNFPDRFSGHQFPNYSSELNVNALLLGDSALYLCASSGANSPLHFGNGTRLTVT.

This chain uses TRBV3-1 (or the pseudogene TRBV3-2) with TRBJ2-4, with 7 bases matching TRBD1. This CDR3 has 14 amino acids. Germline V gene lookup returns CDR1 LGHDT and CDR2 YNNKEL (reference sequence). Trimming took 1 base from V and 6 from J; bases not matched to a gene: 3. The CDR3 sequence is CASSQGNRGNIQYF. The CDR3, as DNA: TGTGCCAGCAGCCAAGGGAACAGGGGAAACATTCAGTACTTC.

In regard to this clone: One end of the junction varies from germline; a read error may be responsible. The gene calls are TRBV9 and TRBJ2-7; possible D gene TRBD1, 5 bases. This CDR3 has 18 amino acids. The germline CDR1 and CDR2 sequences are SGDLS and YYNGEE. This chain's CDR3 is CASNVDPGQTQTHYEQYF. Here the CDR3 DNA reads TGTGCCAGCAACGTAGACCCCGGACAAACACAGACTCACTACGAGCAGTACTTC.

J is TRBJ1-1 and V is TRBV9; a possible D gene is TRBD1 (6 bases). V was cut by 0 bases and J by 3 bases, with 9 bases left in between. CDR1 is SGDLS and CDR2 is YYNGEE in the germline V gene. This CDR3 region has 14 residues. The CDR3 DNA is TGTGCCAGCAGCGTAGGGTACAGGGACACTGAAGCTTTCTTT. Amino acid sequence: CASSVGYRDTEAFF.

The chain employs TRBV5-8 and TRBJ1-3; D might be TRBD1 (5 bases). The CDR3 is 15 residues long. From germline, CDR1 is SGHTS and CDR2 YDEGEE. The V end lost 2 bases, the J end lost 4 bases, and 13 bases lay between the germline ends. The chain's CDR3 is CASSFRQFSGNTIYF. The CDR3 bases are TGTGCCAGCAGCTTTCGACAGTTTTCCGGAAACACCATATATTTT.

The J gene is TRBJ2-5, the V gene TRBV19, with 9 positions matching TRBD2. The germline CDR1 and CDR2 sequences are LNHDA and SQIVND (reference sequence). The V and J ends lost 6 bases and 4 bases, in that order; junction bases with no gene match: 3. This CDR3 has 13 residues. CDR3 bases: TGTGCCAGTAGGACTAGCGGTAGAGAGACCCAGTACTTC. It is translated as CASRTSGRETQYF. Filled out from reference TRBV19 and TRBJ2-5, the complete variable domain reads DGGITQSPKYLFRKEGQNVTLSCEQNLNHDAMYWYRQDPGQGLRLIYYSQIVNDFQKGDIAEGYSVSREKKESFPLTVTSAQKNPTAFYLCASRTSGRETQYFGPGTRLLVL.

The CDR3, as DNA: TGTGCCACCAGCGCGACAGGGGACTATGGCTACACCTTC. This translates into CATSATGDYGYTF. The rearrangement joins TRBV15 to TRBJ1-2, with 8 positions matching TRBD1. Trimming removed 5 bases from V and 3 bases from J; junction bases left unmatched: 2. Germline V gene sequence: CDR1 LNHNV, CDR2 YYDKDF (reference sequence). This CDR3 has 13 residues.

The chain combines TRBV5-1 with TRBJ1-2; TRBD1 aligns across 10 bases. This CDR3 comprises 17 residues. Per germline, CDR1 SGHRS and CDR2 YFSETQ. V lost 7 bases, J lost 5 bases, and 17 bases stayed unmatched. The CDR3 DNA sequence: TGCGCCAGCTTTTCCGGGACAGGGGCTGCCTCGAAGTATGGCTACACCTTC. This gives the protein CASFSGTGAASKYGYTF.

As regards this clone: An end of the junction does not agree with germline; a read error may underlie this. This chain connects TRBV29-1 to TRBJ1-1; D remains ambiguous. Germline CDR1 reads SQVTM; CDR2 reads ANQGSEA. This CDR3 has 12 residues. The CDR3 loop reads CSVEDLEGSGVF. CDR3 sequence (DNA): TGCAGCGTTGAAGACCTCGAGGGATCTGGGGTCTTT. Full variable domain (missing parts from reference TRBV29-1 and TRBJ1-1): SAVISQKPSRDICQRGTSLTIQCQVDSQVTMMFWYRQQPGQSLTLIATANQGSEATYESGFVIDKFPISRPNLTFSTLTVSNMSPEDSSIYLCSVEDLEGSGVFGQGTRLTVV.

This clone was observed a handful of times. The chain links TRBV5-1 to TRBJ1-1; TRBD1 agrees at 7 bases. V trimming: 2 bases; J trimming: 4 bases; junction bases outside the gene matches: 5. CDR3 length equals 14 residues. Germline CDR1 SGHRS, CDR2 YFSETQ. For the CDR3, the DNA is TGCGCCAGCAGCTTTAGGGGGCAGGGCACTGAAGCTTTCTTT. This gives the protein CASSFRGQGTEAFF.

The chain employs TRBV28 and TRBJ2-1; D gene uncertain. The germline V gene encodes CDR1 MDHEN and CDR2 SYDVKM. The V gene lost 6 bases and the J gene lost 3 bases, with 3 bases spanning the gap. This CDR3 spans 11 amino acids. The CDR3 loop is CASSLYNEQFF. Here the CDR3 DNA reads TGTGCCAGCAGCCTCTACAATGAGCAGTTCTTC.

This chain joins TRBV28 and TRBJ1-2; the match to TRBD1 covers 7 bases. CDR1 and CDR2 from the germline V gene are MDHEN and SYDVKM. The CDR3 runs to 15 residues. The J segment lost 2 bases and the V segment lost 6 bases, leaving 9 bases of the junction unmatched. Here the CDR3 reads CASSPSDRRNYGYTF. The CDR3 DNA reads TGTGCCAGCAGCCCATCGGACAGGAGGAACTATGGCTACACCTTC.

The chain links TRBV3-1 (or the pseudogene TRBV3-2) to TRBJ1-1; 10 positions match TRBD1. Germline loops: CDR1 LGHDT, CDR2 YNNKEL (reference sequence). V gave up 3 bases and J gave up 11 bases; unmatched junction bases: 15. This CDR3 is built from 16 residues. The CDR3 loop is CASSHARDRGSVKAFF. The DNA for the CDR3 is TGTGCCAGCAGCCACGCGAGGGACAGGGGATCAGTAAAGGCTTTCTTT.

The chain uses TRBV5-6 and TRBJ1-2, with a weak D call TRBD1 (5 bases). The germline V gene has CDR1 SGHDT and CDR2 YYEEEE. This CDR3 has 18 residues. V lost 0 bases, J lost 4 bases, and 22 bases lay in between. CDR3 in amino acids: CASSLVPRAGSALYGYTF. CDR3 nucleotides: TGTGCCAGCAGCTTGGTGCCCAGGGCCGGATCCGCACTCTATGGCTACACCTTC.

J is TRBJ2-1 and V is TRBV19; D is perhaps TRBD1 (6 bases). The CDR3 length is 14 residues. Between the trimmed V and J ends, which lost 2 bases and 5 bases, there was a span of 10 bases. CDR1 is LNHDA and CDR2 is SQIVND in the germline V gene (reference sequence). CDR3 sequence reads: CASSIRQGHNEQFF. The CDR3 region has the DNA TGTGCCAGTAGTATAAGGCAGGGGCACAATGAGCAGTTCTTC.

The V gene is TRBV18, the J gene TRBJ2-7; D perhaps matches TRBD2 (6 bases). Germline CDR1 KGHSH, CDR2 LQKENI. V was clipped by 3 bases and J by 1 base, with 10 bases between them. The CDR3 contains 14 residues. CDR3 nucleotides: TGTGCCAGCTCACCTCGGGACTCTTCCTACGAGCAGTACTTC. This codes for CASSPRDSSYEQYF.

This chain joins TRBV27 and TRBJ1-1; maybe TRBD1 (6 bases). V lost 5 bases to trimming and J lost 0 bases, with 13 bases between them. Germline V CDR1 and CDR2: MNHEY, SMNVEV (reference sequence). This CDR3 comprises 15 residues. The CDR3, as DNA: TGTGCCAGCAGTGCTGGGACATTGATGAACACTGAAGCTTTCTTT. Protein product: CASSAGTLMNTEAFF.

The chain carries TRBV5-1 and TRBJ2-7, with D uncertain. V gave up 0 bases and J gave up 4 bases, with 14 bases separating them. Germline V gene sequence: CDR1 SGHRS, CDR2 YFSETQ. The CDR3 totals 15 residues. CDR3 nucleotide sequence: TGCGCCAGCAGCTTGGAGCCATCACCTCCGTACGAGCAGTACTTC. It specifies CASSLEPSPPYEQYF.

CDR3 in DNA: TGTGCCAGCAGTGAGGGGGGAACTAATGAAAAACTGTTTTTT. It encodes CASSEGGTNEKLFF. The rearrangement joins TRBV6-1 to TRBJ1-4; D perhaps matches TRBD1 (5 bases). Trimming stripped 3 bases from V and 1 base from J, with 6 bases between. The CDR3 has 14 residues. CDR1 MNHNS and CDR2 SASEGT come from the germline V gene.

The chain combines TRBV19 with TRBJ1-2; D is unclear. Germline CDR1 reads LNHDA; CDR2 reads SQIVND (reference sequence). The CDR3 extends over 14 amino acids. V gave up 7 bases and J gave up 0 bases, with 12 bases separating them. Written as DNA, the CDR3 is TGTGCCAGTATGGCAGGCCCCTCTAACTATGGCTACACCTTC. It translates to CASMAGPSNYGYTF. Full variable domain (rest looked up from reference TRBV19 and TRBJ1-2): DGGITQSPKYLFRKEGQNVTLSCEQNLNHDAMYWYRQDPGQGLRLIYYSQIVNDFQKGDIAEGYSVSREKKESFPLTVTSAQKNPTAFYLCASMAGPSNYGYTFGSGTRLTVV.

The V and J genes are TRBV6-6 and TRBJ1-1, with a tentative D call TRBD1 (5 bases). V was pared by 2 bases and J by 4 bases, with 11 bases between. This CDR3 region has 14 residues. Germline V gives CDR1 MNHNY, CDR2 SVGAGI (reference sequence). The CDR3 loop reads CASSYAPGPTEAFF. CDR3 DNA sequence: TGTGCCAGCAGTTACGCACCAGGGCCCACTGAAGCTTTCTTT.

This chain connects TRBV19 to TRBJ2-7; 9 bases map to TRBD1. From germline, CDR1 is LNHDA and CDR2 SQIVND (reference sequence). Trimming removed 5 bases from V and 4 bases from J; junction bases left unmatched: 3. This CDR3 contains 13 residues. As DNA, the CDR3 is TGTGCCAGTAGTGTACAGGGGGCGTACGAGCAGTACTTC. Residues: CASSVQGAYEQYF.